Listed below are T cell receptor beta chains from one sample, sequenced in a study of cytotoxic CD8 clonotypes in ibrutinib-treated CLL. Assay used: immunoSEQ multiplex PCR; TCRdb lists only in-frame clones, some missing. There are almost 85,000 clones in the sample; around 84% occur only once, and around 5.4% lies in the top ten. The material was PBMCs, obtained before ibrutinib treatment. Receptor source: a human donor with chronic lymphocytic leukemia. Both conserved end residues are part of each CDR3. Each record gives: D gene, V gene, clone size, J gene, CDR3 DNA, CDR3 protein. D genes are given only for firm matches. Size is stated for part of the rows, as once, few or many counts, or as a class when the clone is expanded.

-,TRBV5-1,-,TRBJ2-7,TGCGCCAGCAGCTTGAGGCAGGCCCGGGCTACCTCCTACGAGCAGTACTTC,CASSLRQARATSYEQYF
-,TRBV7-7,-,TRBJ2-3,TGTGCTAGCAGCTTAGGCCGGGGGCTCGATACGCAGTATTTT,CASSLGRGLDTQYF
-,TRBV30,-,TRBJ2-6,TGTGCCTGGGGGTTATCTGGGGCCAACGTCCTGACTTTC,CAWGLSGANVLTF
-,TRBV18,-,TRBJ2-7,TGTGCCAGCTCACTAGGCGGGACAGCAAACTACGAGCAGTACTTC,CASSLGGTANYEQYF
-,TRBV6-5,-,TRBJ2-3,TGTGCCAGCTCGACCGAGATAAGGACGCCGGATACGCAGTATTTT,CASSTEIRTPDTQYF
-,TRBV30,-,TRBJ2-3,TGTGCCTGGAGCCGAGAGGGGACATCCGTTACGCAGTATTTT,CAWSREGTSVTQYF
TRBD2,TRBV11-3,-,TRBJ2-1,TGTGCCAGCAGCTTCCAGCGGGAGGATCGGGAGCAGTTCTTC,CASSFQREDREQFF
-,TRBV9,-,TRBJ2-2,TGTGCCAGCAGGGGGTTCCGGAACACCGGGGAGCTGTTTTTT,CASRGFRNTGELFF
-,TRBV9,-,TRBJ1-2,TGTGCCAGCAGCGAGGGTGGAAGCTATGGCTACACCTTC,CASSEGGSYGYTF
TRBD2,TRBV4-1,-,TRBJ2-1,TGCGCCAGCAACTGGTATTTGGGGGGAGCGGGAGTTTATGAGCAGTTCTTC,CASNWYLGGAGVYEQFF
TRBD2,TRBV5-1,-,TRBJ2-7,TGCGCCAGCAGCTTCAATAGCGGGAGTCTCTACGAGCAGTACTTC,CASSFNSGSLYEQYF
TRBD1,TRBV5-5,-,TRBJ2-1,TGTGCCAGCAGACAGGGACAGGGGGATTACAATGAGCAGTTCTTC,CASRQGQGDYNEQFF
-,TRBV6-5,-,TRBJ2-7,TGTGCCAGCGGAAAACCCTCTCTATACGAGCAGTACTTC,CASGKPSLYEQYF
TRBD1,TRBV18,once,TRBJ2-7,TGTGCCAGCTCACCGGGACAGACCCATTCCTACGAGCAGTACTTC,CASSPGQTHSYEQYF
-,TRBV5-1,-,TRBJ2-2,TGCGCCAGCAGCCAAGGGGTAGGTAGCGGAAACACCGGGGAGCTGTTTTTT,CASSQGVGSGNTGELFF
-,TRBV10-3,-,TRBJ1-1,TGTGCCACCGGTGTAACACAATACACCACTGAAGCTTTCTTT,CATGVTQYTTEAFF
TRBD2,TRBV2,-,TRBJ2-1,TGTGCCAGCACCAGCGGGAGCCTTACCTACAATGAGCAGTTCTTC,CASTSGSLTYNEQFF
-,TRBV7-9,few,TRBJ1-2,TGTGCCAGCAGCTTAGTGGCAGTCAACTATGGCTACACCTTC,CASSLVAVNYGYTF
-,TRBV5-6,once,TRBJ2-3,TGTGCCAGCAGCCCGGGACGGGTCACAGATACGCAGTATTTT,CASSPGRVTDTQYF
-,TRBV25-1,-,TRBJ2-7,TGTGCCAGCAGTGACCTCGGACTACCCTACGAGCAGTACTTC,CASSDLGLPYEQYF
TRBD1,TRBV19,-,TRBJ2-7,TGTGCCTCAAATACCGGGACAGGGGGTCGAGAGCAGTACTTC,CASNTGTGGREQYF
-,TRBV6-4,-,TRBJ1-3,TGTGCCAGCAGTGACTCGAAGGGGGAAAATCACACCATATATTTT,CASSDSKGENHTIYF
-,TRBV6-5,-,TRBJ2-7,TGTGCCAGCAGCCTCGGGGTACTCTCCCAAGGCGAGCAGTACTTC,CASSLGVLSQGEQYF